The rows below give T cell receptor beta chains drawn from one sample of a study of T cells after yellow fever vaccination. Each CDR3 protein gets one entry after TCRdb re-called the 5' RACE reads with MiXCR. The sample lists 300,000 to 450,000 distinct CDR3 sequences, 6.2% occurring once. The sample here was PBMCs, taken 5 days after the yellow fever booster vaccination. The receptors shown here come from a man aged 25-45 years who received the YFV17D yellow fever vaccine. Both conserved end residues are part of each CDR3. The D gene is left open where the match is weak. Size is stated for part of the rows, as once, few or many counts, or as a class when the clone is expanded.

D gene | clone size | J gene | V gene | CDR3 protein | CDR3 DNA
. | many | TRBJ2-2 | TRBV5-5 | CASSLSPGAGELFF | TGTGCCAGCAGCTTGTCTCCCGGGGCGGGGGAGCTGTTTTTT
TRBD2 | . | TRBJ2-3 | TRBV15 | CATSRVASSRLAGRTDTQYF | TGTGCCACCAGCAGAGTAGCTTCGTCTAGACTAGCGGGACGTACAGATACGCAGTATTTT
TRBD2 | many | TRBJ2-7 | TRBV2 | CASSEGTSESYEQYF | TGTGCCAGCAGTGAGGGGACTAGCGAGTCCTACGAGCAGTACTTC
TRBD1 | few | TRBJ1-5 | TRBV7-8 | CASSKGQHSNQPQHF | TGTGCCAGCAGCAAGGGACAGCATAGCAATCAGCCCCAGCATTTT
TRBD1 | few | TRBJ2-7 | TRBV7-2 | CASSLVDTTGLYEQYF | TGTGCCAGCAGCTTAGTTGATACGACAGGGTTGTACGAGCAGTACTTC
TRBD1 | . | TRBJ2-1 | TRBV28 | CASSPTGLYYNEQFF | TGTGCCAGCAGTCCGACAGGGCTTTACTACAATGAGCAGTTCTTC
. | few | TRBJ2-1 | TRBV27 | CASSLSLARSYNEQFF | TGTGCCAGCAGTTTATCGCTAGCCCGCTCCTACAATGAGCAGTTCTTC
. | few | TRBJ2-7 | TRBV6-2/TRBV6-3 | CASILGPSYEQYF | TGTGCCAGCATTCTAGGACCTTCCTACGAGCAGTACTTC
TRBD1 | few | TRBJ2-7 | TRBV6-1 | CASRKGQGGGEQYF | TGTGCCAGCAGAAAGGGACAGGGGGGAGGCGAGCAGTACTTC
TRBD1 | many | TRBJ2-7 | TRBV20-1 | CSATQGNSREQYF | TGCAGCGCTACACAGGGGAATTCACGCGAGCAGTACTTC
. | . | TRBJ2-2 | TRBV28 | CASRRTFRGELFF | TGTGCCAGCCGGAGGACATTTCGGGGGGAGCTGTTTTTT
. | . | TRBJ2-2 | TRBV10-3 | CAISGAPGGTNTGELFF | TGTGCCATCAGTGGGGCCCCTGGCGGGACGAACACCGGGGAGCTGTTTTTT
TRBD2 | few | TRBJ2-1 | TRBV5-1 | CASTRGEREWDEQFF | TGCGCCAGCACCAGGGGAGAGCGGGAGTGGGACGAGCAGTTCTTC
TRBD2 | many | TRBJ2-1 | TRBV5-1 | CASSLGLASWGQFF | TGCGCCAGCAGCTTGGGACTAGCCTCCTGGGGGCAGTTCTTC
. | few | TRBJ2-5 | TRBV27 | CASSPTGTSGAQYF | TGTGCCAGCAGCCCCACCGGGACCTCAGGGGCCCAGTACTTC
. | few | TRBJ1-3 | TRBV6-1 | CASRASQVHSGNTIYF | TGTGCCAGCAGGGCCTCTCAGGTGCACTCTGGAAACACCATATATTTT
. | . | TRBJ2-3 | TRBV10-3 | CASTGKGTDTQYF | TGTGCCTCCACTGGGAAAGGCACAGATACGCAGTATTTT